The 20 T cell receptor beta chains reported below all come from one sample, sequenced in a study of OX40 agonist ivuxolimab in advanced cancers. Produced via immunoSEQ multiplex PCR; TCRdb's table is partial and in-frame only. In the table there are around 35,000 clones, about four fifths of which are singletons. The input for sequencing was CD4+ or CD8+ T cells sorted from blood, taken in a trial of the OX40 agonist ivuxolimab. These receptors all stem from an adult with an advanced solid tumor such as melanoma, head and neck, liver or kidney cancer.

The chain has TRBV27 and TRBJ1-4; 7 bases agree with TRBD1. With 0 bases clipped from V and 0 bases from J, the junction kept 7 bases outside the gene matches. CDR1 is MNHEY and CDR2 is SMNVEV in the germline V gene (reference sequence). This CDR3 is built from 18 residues. In DNA form, the CDR3 reads TGTGCCAGCAGTTTATCGGGGACAGCCGAGTCAACTAATGAAAAACTGTTTTTT. Its protein is CASSLSGTAESTNEKLFF.

The chain links TRBV27 to TRBJ2-1; TRBD2 might be the D (7 bases). This CDR3 has 13 amino acids. V lost 8 bases to trimming and J lost 3 bases, with 11 bases between them. Germline loops: CDR1 MNHEY, CDR2 SMNVEV (reference sequence). The CDR3 loop is CASRGASYNEQFF. The CDR3 DNA reads as TGTGCCAGCCGGGGGGCAAGCTACAATGAGCAGTTCTTC.

The V gene is TRBV4-1, the J gene TRBJ2-7; D not resolved. Per germline, CDR1 MGHRA and CDR2 YSYEKL. The CDR3 is 12 residues long. V dropped 2 bases and J dropped 5 bases, with 7 bases sitting between them. The CDR3 region has the DNA TGCGCCAGCAGCCAACATACGAACGAGCAGTACTTC. It encodes CASSQHTNEQYF.

Written as DNA, the CDR3 is TGCAGCGTCGATAACAGGGGGAGTAACAATGAGCAGTTCTTC. It translates to CSVDNRGSNNEQFF. The rearrangement joins TRBV29-1 to TRBJ2-1; 8 bases align to TRBD1. The V gene end was trimmed by 6 bases and the J gene end by 5 bases; junction bases not matched to a gene: 9. This CDR3 is 14 amino acids long. From germline, CDR1 is SQVTM and CDR2 ANQGSEA.

The chain links TRBV7-3 to TRBJ1-1; no clear D. The germline V and J ends were trimmed by 4 bases and 6 bases, with 12 bases remaining between them. The germline gives CDR1 SGHTA, CDR2 FQGTGA. This CDR3 is built from 13 residues. CDR3 in DNA: TGTGCCAGCAGCTCCGGCCCTGTGGCTGAAGCTTTCTTT. This sequence encodes CASSSGPVAEAFF.

The chain uses TRBV6-5 and TRBJ1-6, with D possibly TRBD1 on 5 matching bases. The CDR3 is 14 residues long. CDR1 is MNHEY, CDR2 SVGAGI, per germline. The V end lost 6 bases, the J end lost 7 bases, and 13 bases lay between the germline ends. In DNA, the CDR3 is TGTGCCAGCAGGCCGGGGACGGTGAATTCACCCCTCCACTTT. Its translation is CASRPGTVNSPLHF.

This clone was detected a few times. The CDR3 nucleotides are TGTGCCAGCTCACCCGGGACCTCTAACTATGGCTACACCTTC. It specifies CASSPGTSNYGYTF. The V call is TRBV18, the J call TRBJ1-2; weak D call: TRBD1 (5 bases). Looked up from germline, CDR1 is KGHSH and CDR2 is LQKENI. V was cut by 3 bases and J by 0 bases, with 8 bases left in between. The CDR3 extends over 14 amino acids. The full variable domain, with the rest looked up from reference TRBV18 and TRBJ1-2, is NAGVMQNPRHLVRRRGQEARLRCSPMKGHSHVYWYRQLPEEGLKFMVYLQKENIIDESGMPKERFSAEFPKEGPSILRIQQVVRGDSAAYFCASSPGTSNYGYTFGSGTRLTVV.

The chain uses TRBV2 and TRBJ2-5, with 7 bases matching TRBD1. Germline V CDR1 and CDR2: SNHLY, FYNNEI. This CDR3 spans 15 amino acids. V gave up 7 bases and J gave up 7 bases; unmatched junction bases: 15. In DNA form, the CDR3 reads TGTGCCAGCACCCCACGGACAGGCCTAAGGGGGACCCAGTACTTC. Protein product: CASTPRTGLRGTQYF.

This chain connects TRBV2 to TRBJ2-3; D might be TRBD1 (6 bases). Trimming removed 6 bases from V and 6 bases from J, with 13 bases in between. Looked up from germline, CDR1 is SNHLY and CDR2 is FYNNEI. CDR3 size: 13 residues. The CDR3 loop reads CASSQTGSDTQYF. The CDR3 bases are TGTGCCAGCAGCCAAACAGGGTCGGATACGCAGTATTTT.

The gene calls are TRBV10-3 and TRBJ2-3; 11 positions match TRBD2. The CDR3 consists of 14 residues. V dropped 2 bases and J dropped 5; count of bases not matched to a gene: 0. Germline CDR1 and CDR2: ENHRY and SYGVKD. Here the CDR3 DNA reads TGTGCCATCAGTGAGGGACTAGCGGGAGATACGCAGTATTTT. Translated, it gives CAISEGLAGDTQYF.

This clone occurred a few times. The chain recombines TRBV19 with TRBJ2-7, with TRBD1 matching over 7 bases. Trimming cost V 3 bases and J 0 bases; bases outside gene matches: 2. This CDR3 is built from 14 residues. The germline V gene has CDR1 LNHDA and CDR2 SQIVND (reference sequence). CDR3 DNA sequence: TGTGCCAGTAGTATGACAGGGAGCTCCTACGAGCAGTACTTC. Translating gives CASSMTGSSYEQYF.

This chain links TRBV9 with TRBJ2-7, with D possibly being TRBD1 or TRBD2 (5 bases each). Trimming cost V 4 bases and J 4 bases, with 15 bases left between them. The CDR3 contains 14 residues. In germline, CDR1 is SGDLS, CDR2 YYNGEE. As DNA, the CDR3 is TGTGCCAGCAGCCCGTCCGGGACCACATACGAGCAGTACTTC. Translation gives CASSPSGTTYEQYF.

The chain has TRBV5-1 and TRBJ1-3; no definite D call. Germline V gives CDR1 SGHRS, CDR2 YFSETQ. The CDR3 contains 14 residues. Trimming pared 4 bases from V and 0 bases from J, leaving 8 bases between. The CDR3 protein is CASSEGDSGNTIYF. The CDR3 DNA sequence: TGCGCCAGCAGCGAGGGCGACTCTGGAAACACCATATATTTT.

The chain carries TRBV11-2 and TRBJ2-1, with D possibly matching TRBD2 (6 bases). The CDR3 loop spans 16 amino acids. Germline CDR1 reads SGHAT; CDR2 reads FQNNGV. Trimming removed 5 bases from V and 5 bases from J, with 19 bases in between. As DNA, the CDR3 is TGTGCCAGCAGCCCGTTGGCCGGGAGAGCGAACAATGAGCAGTTCTTC. Encoded protein: CASSPLAGRANNEQFF.

This sequence joins TRBV21-1 and TRBJ2-2; the D call in the table, TRBD1, was not verified against the DNA. TRBV21-1 has pseudogene status. This CDR3 region has 13 residues. DNA of the CDR3: TGTGCCAGCAGCGTGGCTTACACCGGGGAGCTGTTTTTT. This sequence encodes CASSVAYTGELFF.

The rearrangement joins TRBV11-1 to TRBJ2-5; D not certain. The end of the DNA aligns better with TRBJ2-7, so the J call may be wrong. Germline CDR1 is SGHAT and CDR2 is FQDESV (reference sequence). CDR3 size: 14 residues. In nucleotides, the CDR3 is TGTGCCAGCAGCCTCCCGGAAGGGTATCACGAGCAGTACTTC. Amino acids: CASSLPEGYHEQYF.

CDR3: CASSSPDGGTGELFF. CDR3 sequence (DNA): TGTGCCAGCAGCTCCCCGGACGGGGGCACCGGGGAGCTGTTTTTT. The chain uses TRBV7-8 and TRBJ2-2; maybe TRBD2 (6 bases). Trimming stripped 4 bases from V and 4 bases from J, with 13 bases between. The length of the CDR3 is 15 residues. Germline assignment: CDR1 SGHVS and CDR2 FQNEAQ.

Written as DNA, the CDR3 is TGTGCCAGCAGCTTCGGGTGGAATGAGCAGTTCTTC. As protein: CASSFGWNEQFF. The rearrangement joins TRBV2 to TRBJ2-1; D gene uncertain. Trimming shortened V by 6 bases and J by 7 bases, and 10 bases separated the two germline ends. The CDR3 contains 12 residues. The V gene's germline CDR1 is SNHLY and CDR2 FYNNEI.

This chain links TRBV18 with TRBJ2-7; possibly TRBD1 for D (5 bases). CDR1 is KGHSH and CDR2 is LQKENI in the germline V gene. The CDR3 totals 13 residues. Trimming stripped 6 bases from V and 4 bases from J, with 13 bases between. The CDR3: CASSRQQDYEQYF. CDR3 nucleotides: TGTGCCAGCTCTCGACAACAGGATTACGAGCAGTACTTC.

Written as DNA, the CDR3 is TGTGCCAGCAGTTTTTTTGATAGGGGCTACGAGCAGTACTTC. Amino acids: CASSFFDRGYEQYF. The genes are TRBV28 and TRBJ2-5, with D perhaps matching TRBD1 (5 bases). TRBJ2-7 matches the DNA end more closely, so the J call is doubtful. CDR1 and CDR2 (germline): MDHEN, SYDVKM. There are 14 residues in the CDR3.